One and the same sample provided the 21 T cell receptor beta chains below, sequenced in a study of T-cell memory formation after mild COVID-19. TCRdb recomputed calls from the 5' RACE reads with MiXCR, one row per CDR3 protein. The sample has roughly 560,000 distinct CDR3 sequences; around 20% are singletons. Sequencing used PBMCs or a T cell subset sorted from them (not recorded which). Receptor source: an adult woman who had mild COVID-19 (a few samples of this study predate the infection). Cell type and time point are not known.

This clonotype was picked up a small number of times. The chain employs TRBV7-2 and TRBJ2-7; 11 positions agree with TRBD2. The germline CDR1 and CDR2 sequences are SGHTA and FQGNSA. V trimming: 2 bases; J trimming: 4 bases; junction bases outside the gene matches: 4. This CDR3 contains 15 residues. The CDR3 DNA reads TGTGCCAGCAGCTTACCGGGACTAGCGGCTTACGAGCAGTACTTC. This translates into CASSLPGLAAYEQYF.

This clonotype was seen repeatedly, ten times or more. V is TRBV7-3 and J is TRBJ2-7; tentatively, D is TRBD1 or TRBD2 (5 bases each). The germline CDR1 and CDR2 sequences are SGHTA and FQGTGA. This CDR3 has 14 residues. Trimming pared 2 bases from V and 0 bases from J, leaving 8 bases between. This CDR3 reads CASSLWGSSYEQYF. The CDR3 DNA follows: TGTGCCAGCAGCTTATGGGGGTCCTCCTACGAGCAGTACTTC.

The chain links TRBV7-2 to TRBJ2-2, with 8 bases identical to TRBD2. V lost 5 bases, J lost 7 bases, and 12 bases stayed unmatched. The CDR3 consists of 16 residues. Germline V lookup: CDR1 SGHTA, CDR2 FQGNSA. CDR3 protein: CASSPERAGAFGELFF. CDR3 nucleotide sequence: TGTGCCAGCAGCCCCGAGCGAGCGGGAGCCTTCGGGGAGCTGTTTTTT.

This clonotype was counted between two and nine times. This chain links TRBV12-3 or TRBV12-4 with TRBJ2-2; D is unclear. Trimming stripped 3 bases from V and 5 bases from J, with 10 bases between. The CDR3 loop spans 14 amino acids. CDR3 protein: CASSFLSRTGELFF. In DNA form, the CDR3 reads TGTGCCAGCAGTTTTCTGTCTCGGACCGGGGAGCTGTTTTTT.

The V call is TRBV18, the J call TRBJ2-1; no reliable D call. With 0 bases removed from V and 10 bases from J, the gap between germline ends came to 10 bases. Germline loops: CDR1 KGHSH, CDR2 LQKENI. CDR3 length: 13 residues. The CDR3 loop is CASSPPQQPEQFF. The CDR3 DNA reads TGTGCCAGCTCACCACCGCAGCAGCCAGAGCAGTTCTTC.

The chain couples TRBV7-2 to TRBJ2-3; TRBD2 matches at 9 bases. CDR1 is SGHTA, CDR2 FQGNSA, per germline. V trimming: 4 bases; J trimming: 1 base; junction bases outside the gene matches: 15. The CDR3 is 19 residues long. In DNA, the CDR3 is TGTGCCAGCAGCTCGGGAACTAGCGGGCCGGTATGGGGCACAGATACGCAGTATTTT. This sequence encodes CASSSGTSGPVWGTDTQYF. Full variable domain (remainder filled in from reference TRBV7-2 and TRBJ2-3): GAGVSQSPSNKVTEKGKDVELRCDPISGHTALYWYRQSLGQGLEFLIYFQGNSAPDKSGLPSDRFSAERTGGSVSTLTIQRTQQEDSAVYLCASSSGTSGPVWGTDTQYFGPGTRLTVL.

V usage is TRBV20-1 and J usage is TRBJ2-7, with 10 positions matching TRBD1. Trimming removed 6 bases from V and 3 bases from J; junction bases left unmatched: 2. This CDR3 has 12 amino acids. CDR1 is DFQATT and CDR2 is SNEGSKA in the germline V gene (reference sequence). This CDR3 reads CSARDRGYEQYF. The CDR3 DNA sequence: TGCAGTGCAAGGGACAGGGGCTACGAGCAGTACTTC.

The V gene is TRBV7-8, the J gene TRBJ2-1; tentative D call: TRBD2 (5 bases). Germline loops: CDR1 SGHVS, CDR2 FQNEAQ. This CDR3 has 13 amino acids. Trimming cost V 7 bases and J 7 bases, with 14 bases left between them. The CDR3 DNA follows: TGTGCCAGCACCCTAAGATGGGAGAATGAGCAGTTCTTC. Translated, it gives CASTLRWENEQFF.

The sample holds a few counts of this clonotype. This chain links TRBV7-2 with TRBJ2-2; no clear D. This CDR3 is built from 12 residues. Trimming took 10 bases from V and 3 from J, leaving 9 bases between them. Germline lookup yields CDR1 SGHTA and CDR2 FQGNSA. This chain's CDR3 is CATSSDTGELFF. In DNA, the CDR3 is TGTGCCACGTCTTCCGACACCGGGGAGCTGTTTTTT.

The V gene is TRBV19, the J gene TRBJ1-1; D remains unclear. This CDR3 is 12 amino acids long. V lost 9 bases and J 1 base, leaving 9 bases between the germline ends. From germline, CDR1 is LNHDA and CDR2 SQIVND (reference sequence). The CDR3 loop is CASLSGNTEAFF. CDR3 coding DNA: TGTGCCAGCCTCTCGGGGAACACTGAAGCTTTCTTT.

This clonotype was seen many times. The chain links TRBV24-1 to TRBJ2-1; either TRBD1 or TRBD2 may supply D (5 bases each). Per the germline V gene, CDR1 is KGHDR and CDR2 is SFDVKD. The CDR3 spans 15 residues. V was trimmed by 2 bases and J by 5 bases, leaving 12 bases between them. The CDR3 DNA is TGTGCCACCAGTGATTCTCGGGGCAGGGACAATGAGCAGTTCTTC. Its translation is CATSDSRGRDNEQFF.

The sample holds a few counts of this clonotype. V gene TRBV3-1 combines with J gene TRBJ2-5; 8 bases agree with TRBD2. The germline V gene encodes CDR1 LGHDT and CDR2 YNNKEL (reference sequence). This CDR3 is 16 amino acids long. The junction had 11 bases not matched to a gene; V was cut back by 4 bases and J by 4 bases. CDR3 sequence (DNA): TGTGCCAGCAGCCTTGGAGCGGGGCTAGCGGGAGAGACCCAGTACTTC. Translated, it gives CASSLGAGLAGETQYF.

The chain uses TRBV24-1 and TRBJ2-3; 12 positions agree with TRBD2. J was trimmed by 6 bases and V by 9 bases; bases with no gene match: 12. CDR1 is KGHDR and CDR2 is SFDVKD in the germline V gene. This CDR3 has 16 residues. The CDR3 DNA is TGTGCCACCGGCACGACTAGCGGGGGCCCCCAGGATACGCAGTATTTT. Protein product: CATGTTSGGPQDTQYF.

The rearrangement links TRBV7-6 to TRBJ1-3; D call uncertain. The CDR3 contains 17 residues. Germline-derived CDR1 and CDR2 are SGHVS and FNYEAQ. V was clipped by 0 bases and J by 0 bases, with 12 bases between them. The CDR3 loop is CASSLATGSHSGNTIYF. CDR3 coding DNA: TGTGCCAGCAGCTTAGCCACCGGGTCTCACTCTGGAAACACCATATATTTT.

This clonotype was counted a few times. The genes are TRBV27 and TRBJ2-1; D perhaps matches TRBD2 (6 bases). CDR1 MNHEY and CDR2 SMNVEV come from the germline V gene (reference sequence). CDR3 length: 15 amino acids. The germline V and J ends were trimmed by 3 bases and 5 bases, with 14 bases remaining between them. DNA of the CDR3: TGTGCCAGCAGTTTTGCGGGATTACTTAACAATGAGCAGTTCTTC. It codes for CASSFAGLLNNEQFF.

This clonotype was seen a few times. The V gene is TRBV20-1, the J gene TRBJ1-2; D perhaps matches TRBD1 (6 bases). V lost 1 base to trimming and J lost 0 bases, with 12 bases between them. The CDR3 is 15 residues long. The germline CDR1 and CDR2 sequences are DFQATT and SNEGSKA (reference sequence). In nucleotides, the CDR3 is TGCAGTGCTAGAGCCCAGGCAGGGGCTAACTATGGCTACACCTTC. It is translated as CSARAQAGANYGYTF.

This rearrangement joins TRBV29-1 to TRBJ2-5, with 12 bases that match TRBD2. The V gene's germline CDR1 is SQVTM and CDR2 ANQGSEA. The CDR3 extends over 15 amino acids. The J segment lost 4 bases and the V segment lost 0 bases, leaving 3 bases of the junction unmatched. The CDR3 sequence: CSVEDLGLAGETQYF. Here the CDR3 DNA reads TGCAGCGTTGAAGATTTGGGACTAGCGGGAGAGACCCAGTACTTC.

This clonotype occurred a few times. V usage is TRBV12-3 or TRBV12-4 and J usage is TRBJ1-1, with D maybe TRBD1 (6 bases). The CDR3 covers 13 residues. Trimming removed 6 bases at V and 6 bases at J, with 14 bases between. The CDR3 sequence: CASRPPGQPEAFF. CDR3 bases: TGTGCCAGCAGGCCGCCCGGACAGCCTGAAGCTTTCTTT.

The chain has TRBV15 and TRBJ2-3, with 7 nucleotides matching TRBD2. The V gene's germline CDR1 is LNHNV and CDR2 YYDKDF (reference sequence). J gave up 2 bases and V 5 bases, and 10 bases lay outside the gene matches. There are 16 residues in the CDR3. The CDR3 is CATSGSSSGDTDTQYF. The CDR3, as DNA: TGTGCCACCAGCGGCAGTTCGAGCGGGGACACAGATACGCAGTATTTT.

The chain combines TRBV24-1 with TRBJ2-2; D not resolved. V lost 5 bases and J 5 bases, leaving 8 bases between the germline ends. Germline lookup yields CDR1 KGHDR and CDR2 SFDVKD. This CDR3 contains 13 residues. The CDR3 sequence is CATSGFSTGELFF. CDR3 in DNA: TGTGCCACCAGTGGGTTTAGTACCGGGGAGCTGTTTTTT.

This clonotype was found many times. V gene TRBV7-8 combines with J gene TRBJ1-1, with TRBD1 as a possible D gene (5 bases). This CDR3 has 14 residues. Trimming stripped 5 bases from V and 0 bases from J, with 10 bases between. The germline gives CDR1 SGHVS, CDR2 FQNEAQ. In DNA, the CDR3 is TGTGCCAGCAGCCGAAGACAGATGAACACTGAAGCTTTCTTT. Protein sequence: CASSRRQMNTEAFF.